This TCR beta chain was sequenced during a study of blood T cells in healthy people across ages. CDR1 and CDR2 from the germline V gene are SGHDN and FVKESK. This CDR3 comprises 13 residues. V lost 2 bases to trimming and J lost 10 bases; unmatched junction nucleotides: 5. With a J-beta primer mix and a sample-barcoded 5' primer, a second PCR ran about 7 to 12 cycles. TCRdb called the 5' RACE reads again in MiXCR, with one record for every CDR3 protein. The sample consists of approximately 1.5 million distinct CDR3 sequences, 30% to 40% of them appearing once. As for this clonotype: The antigen is not known. Possible read error: a much larger clone is one base away.

General study results and limits: Observed TCR beta diversity showed a strong correlation with the percentage of naive T cells as measured by flow cytometry.

The material sequenced was blood. The origin of this receptor is a woman aged 25 to 45 in good health. The chain combines TRBV14 with TRBJ2-1, with 7 bases identical to TRBD1. For the CDR3, the DNA is TGTGCCAGCAGCCAAAATTGGACAGGAGAGCAGTTCTTC. This translates into CASSQNWTGEQFF.